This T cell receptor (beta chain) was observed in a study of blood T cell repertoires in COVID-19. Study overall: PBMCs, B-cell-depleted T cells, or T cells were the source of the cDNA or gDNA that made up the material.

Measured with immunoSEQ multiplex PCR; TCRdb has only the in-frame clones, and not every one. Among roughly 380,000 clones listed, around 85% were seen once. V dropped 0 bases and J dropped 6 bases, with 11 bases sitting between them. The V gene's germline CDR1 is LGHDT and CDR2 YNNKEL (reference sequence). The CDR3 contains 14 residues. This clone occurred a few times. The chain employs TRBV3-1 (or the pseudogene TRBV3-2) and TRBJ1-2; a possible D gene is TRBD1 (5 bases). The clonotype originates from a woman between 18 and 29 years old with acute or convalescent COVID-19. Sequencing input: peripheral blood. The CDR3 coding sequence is TGTGCCAGCAGCCAAGATCTAGGGGCGGATGGCTACACCTTC. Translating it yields CASSQDLGADGYTF.